What follows describes a single T cell receptor beta chain. The antigen remains undetermined. This sample is part of a study of cytomegalovirus exposure and HLA in healthy donors. Study-wide findings and caveats: Being productive about 87% or about 30% of the time was typical of most TCR beta V segments in an earlier analysis. Later analysis demonstrated an association between a missense DCLRE1C variant and TCR beta V- and J-gene trimming.

The germline CDR1 and CDR2 sequences are SQVTM and ANQGSEA. The CDR3 totals 13 residues. J was trimmed by 2 bases and V by 5 bases; bases with no gene match: 6. This PCR relied on a set of 60 Vbeta primers and 13 Jbeta primers. The method was immunoSEQ multiplex PCR; TCRdb's version includes in-frame clones alone and lacks a portion of them. The table lists 200,000 or so clones, 60% to 80% of them singletons, with over 3.5% in the top ten. The chain couples TRBV29-1 to TRBJ2-7, with 7 bases that match TRBD1. Material for sequencing was PBMCs. The clonotype comes from a male donor in good health and CMV-seronegative. The DNA for the CDR3 is TGCAGCGTTTCGGGACAGTCCCCCTACGAGCAGTACTTC. Amino acids: CSVSGQSPYEQYF.